These 20 T cell receptor beta chains were all obtained from the same sample, sequenced in a study of CD8+CD57+ T cells in acquired aplastic anemia. Using genomic DNA as the template, TCR beta VDJ and CDR3 profiling was carried out. One entry per CDR3 protein results from TCRdb running MiXCR on the reads. Among about 400,000 distinct CDR3 sequences, approximately 70% were seen once, and the ten largest hold approximately 3.8%. The sequenced sample was sorted CD4+, CD8+, or CD8+CD57+ T cells (not recorded which) from PBMCs. All receptors derive from a human donor in good health, serving as a control.

The chain is built from TRBV7-6 and TRBJ1-2; D not resolved. The germline V gene has CDR1 SGHVS and CDR2 FNYEAQ. This CDR3 region has 16 residues. Trimming removed 2 bases from V and 10 bases from J, with 23 bases in between. Here the CDR3 DNA reads TGTGCCAGCAGCTTATCGCCGGATTATGGCTACACCGTCTACACCTTC. It specifies CASSLSPDYGYTVYTF.

About this clonotype: One end of the junction fails to match germline, which may point to a read error. V usage is TRBV7-3 and J usage is TRBJ1-1, with D possibly being TRBD1 (5 bases). The length of the CDR3 is 13 residues. Germline CDR1 and CDR2: SGHTA and FQGTGA. This CDR3 is CASSTIRDTVAYF. CDR3 DNA: TGTGCCAGCAGCACAATCAGGGATACTGTCGCTTACTTC.

Remarks on this clonotype: The CDR3 does not close with the conserved phenylalanine or tryptophan, likely indicating a read error. The rearrangement uses TRBV7-6 and TRBJ1-2; D is uncertain. V lost 5 bases and J lost 10, with 17 bases in between. There are 13 residues in the CDR3. Germline assignment: CDR1 SGHVS and CDR2 FNYEAQ. For the CDR3, the DNA is TGTGCCAGCAGCCCGAGACTGTTGGGAGCCTACACCTTA. Encoded protein: CASSPRLLGAYTL.

This chain links TRBV12-3 or TRBV12-4 with TRBJ2-7; D possibly corresponds to TRBD2 (6 bases). The CDR3 consists of 13 residues. V shed 3 bases and J shed 3 bases, with 9 bases lying between them. This CDR3 is CASSFAGIYEQYF. The CDR3, as DNA: TGTGCCAGCAGTTTCGCGGGGATCTACGAGCAGTACTTC.

V is TRBV10-3 and J is TRBJ2-5; D is unclear. The CDR3 runs to 13 residues. Germline V gene sequence: CDR1 ENHRY, CDR2 SYGVKD. V was cut by 8 bases and J by 8 bases, with 18 bases left in between. This CDR3 is CAIGLPDPYTQYF. Written as DNA, the CDR3 is TGTGCCATCGGCTTGCCCGACCCATACACCCAGTACTTC.

The CDR3 sequence is CASSTGQGANTEAQHF. The CDR3 region has the DNA TGTGCCAGCAGCACGGGACAGGGGGCCAACACTGAGGCCCAGCATTTT. This chain uses TRBV9 with TRBJ1-5, with 12 bases matching TRBD1. Looked up from germline, CDR1 is SGDLS and CDR2 is YYNGEE. This CDR3 is built from 16 residues. J was trimmed by 11 bases and V by 4 bases; bases with no gene match: 13.

With regard to this clonotype: The missing conserved phenylalanine or tryptophan at the end of this CDR3 makes a read error likely. The DNA is left out, because the CDR3 cannot be placed on it with certainty; the CDR3 is given as TCRdb lists it. The rearrangement joins TRBV9 to TRBJ2-1; the table's D call TRBD1 went unverified against the DNA. Germline V gives CDR1 SGDLS, CDR2 YYNGEE. The CDR3 numbers 13 amino acids, ends counted. CDR3 amino acids: CASSGKDREDGFI.

This clonotype showed up just once. The final CDR3 position lacks the conserved phenylalanine or tryptophan, pointing to a likely read error. No DNA is shown, since the ends of the CDR3 on it are uncertain; the CDR3 is the one TCRdb lists. This chain links TRBV7-2 with TRBJ1-2; the DNA was not used to check the table's D call, TRBD1. The germline V gene has CDR1 SGHTA and CDR2 FQGNSA. The CDR3 spans 11 amino acids, including both terminal residues. CDR3 loop: CASRLPGTDHD.

A remark on this clonotype: The DNA is omitted, as the CDR3 cannot be located on it reliably, and the CDR3 follows TCRdb's listing. CDR3 in amino acids: CASSPRGHEQYFEYF. The chain uses TRBV7-7 and TRBJ2-7; TRBD1 reflects the table's D call only, with no check against the DNA. CDR1 and CDR2 from the germline V gene are SSHAT and FNYEAQ (reference sequence). Counting both end residues, the CDR3 totals 15 amino acids.

This clonotype was recorded once. CDR3 protein: CASSSHGQTEAFF. The CDR3 DNA reads as TGTGCCAGCAGCTCCCACGGACAGACTGAAGCTTTCTTT. V and J are TRBV11-2 and TRBJ1-1; tentative D call: TRBD1 (6 bases). The CDR3 has 13 amino acids. V dropped 4 bases and J dropped 5 bases, with 11 bases sitting between them. Germline lookup yields CDR1 SGHAT and CDR2 FQNNGV.

On this clonotype: Given a much more abundant clone one base away, this may be a read error. The chain employs TRBV12-5 and TRBJ1-4, with D tentatively TRBD1 (6 bases). The V gene's germline CDR1 is LGHNT and CDR2 FRNRAP. V was trimmed by 0 bases and J by 8 bases, leaving 19 bases between them. This CDR3 is built from 17 residues. CDR3 in amino acids: CASGLVDRPPAREKLFF. The CDR3 DNA reads as TGTGCTAGTGGTTTGGTCGACAGGCCTCCCGCGAGAGAAAAACTGTTTTTT. The full variable domain, its missing parts supplied by reference TRBV12-5 and TRBJ1-4, is DARVTQTPRHKVTEMGQEVTMRCQPILGHNTVFWYRQTMMQGLELLAYFRNRAPLDDSGMPKDRFSAEMPDATLATLKIQPSEPRDSAVYFCASGLVDRPPAREKLFFGSGTQLSVL.

On this clonotype itself: The CDR3 end shows no conserved phenylalanine or tryptophan, and so a read error is likely. This CDR3 is CASSLGQGSNSPLHL. The CDR3 DNA reads as TGCGCCAGCAGCTTAGGACAGGGAAGTAATTCACCCCTCCACCTT. J is TRBJ1-6 and V is TRBV5-1; 8 bases map to TRBD1. The CDR3 covers 15 residues. The J segment lost 6 bases and the V segment lost 2 bases, leaving 4 bases of the junction unmatched. The germline V gene encodes CDR1 SGHRS and CDR2 YFSETQ.

With respect to this clonotype: One end of the junction varies from germline; a read error may be responsible. The chain has TRBV10-3 and TRBJ1-5, with D unresolved. The CDR3 is 11 amino acids. Per germline, CDR1 ENHRY and CDR2 SYGVKD. DNA for the CDR3: TGTGCCATCAGTGCTGTAACGCGGGCATTCTTT. Its protein is CAISAVTRAFF.

The chain couples TRBV2 to TRBJ1-4, with 7 nucleotides matching TRBD1. Germline assignment: CDR1 SNHLY and CDR2 FYNNEI. V lost 6 bases and J lost 7; bases outside the gene matches: 17. The CDR3 is 17 amino acids. CDR3 residues: CASSAVRGDGGGEKLFF. Here the CDR3 DNA reads TGTGCCAGCAGCGCCGTCAGGGGGGATGGGGGTGGTGAAAAACTGTTTTTT.

This rearrangement joins TRBV6-2 or TRBV6-3 to TRBJ2-3; the D gene could be TRBD1 or TRBD2 (5 bases each). The V end lost 5 bases, the J end lost 3 bases, and 18 bases lay between the germline ends. From germline, CDR1 is MNHEY and CDR2 SVGEGT. The CDR3 extends over 16 amino acids. The CDR3: CASSGGRGPGTDTQYF. As DNA, the CDR3 is TGTGCCAGCAGTGGAGGTCGGGGCCCAGGGACAGATACGCAGTATTTT.

The rearrangement joins TRBV29-1 to TRBJ2-5; 8 nucleotides match TRBD1. CDR1 and CDR2 from the germline V gene are SQVTM and ANQGSEA. Losses at the gene ends were 3 bases for V and 3 bases for J; bases not matched to a gene: 3. CDR3 length: 13 amino acids. CDR3 sequence: CSVEGTGKETQYF. In nucleotides, the CDR3 is TGCAGCGTTGAGGGGACAGGAAAAGAGACCCAGTACTTC.

J is TRBJ1-1 and V is TRBV4-2; the D gene is possibly TRBD1 (5 bases). Trimming stripped 1 base from V and 2 bases from J, with 11 bases between. Germline V lookup: CDR1 LGHNA, CDR2 YNFKEQ. This CDR3 is 15 amino acids long. The CDR3 bases are TGTGCCAGCAGCCAAGTATGGGGGACTAACACTGAAGCTTTCTTT. It yields the protein CASSQVWGTNTEAFF.

This clonotype has only one observation. V is TRBV29-1 and J is TRBJ1-1, with D tentatively TRBD1 (5 bases). V gave up 7 bases and J gave up 5 bases, with 8 bases separating them. The CDR3 has 10 residues. CDR1 SQVTM and CDR2 ANQGSEA come from the germline V gene. This CDR3 is CSGGGTEAFF. CDR3 DNA sequence: TGCAGCGGGGGGGGGACTGAAGCTTTCTTT.

V usage is TRBV2 and J usage is TRBJ2-1; D is unresolved. Looked up from germline, CDR1 is SNHLY and CDR2 is FYNNEI. The CDR3 is made up of 12 amino acids. With 3 bases removed from V and 8 bases from J, the gap between germline ends came to 8 bases. CDR3 in amino acids: CASSDSSHEQFF. Written as DNA, the CDR3 is TGTGCCAGCAGTGACAGCAGCCATGAGCAGTTCTTC.

To note about this clonotype: One end of the junction varies from germline; a read error may be responsible. V gene TRBV7-6 combines with J gene TRBJ2-5; TRBD2 is a possible D gene (5 bases). The CDR3 has 16 amino acids. Germline lookup yields CDR1 SGHVS and CDR2 FNYEAQ. The CDR3 reads CASSSGAPGPGETQYF. CDR3 bases: TGTGCTAGCAGCTCCGGAGCTCCCGGACCGGGGGAGACCCAGTACTTC.